Each of the 26 T cell receptor beta chains below was sequenced from the same sample in a study of patients and donors after allogeneic stem cell transplantation. MiXCR, run by TCRdb on the RT-PCR reads, gives a single entry per CDR3 protein. The table records hundreds of thousands of distinct CDR3 sequences, 16% of them present only once. The sequenced material came from blood, either unsorted or a sorted T cell fraction (not recorded which). The receptors derive from a human donor who was either an allogeneic HSCT recipient or a stem cell or donor lymphocyte infusion donor (not recorded which). It is not recorded whose cells these are; they may come from a transplant donor.

A few counts support this clonotype. The chain carries TRBV20-1 and TRBJ2-1, with D unclear. CDR3 length: 13 residues. V was shortened by 0 bases and J by 10 bases, with 13 bases between the two germline ends. Germline loops: CDR1 DFQATT, CDR2 SNEGSKA (reference sequence). The CDR3 protein is CSAREQSFGEQFF. CDR3 coding DNA: TGCAGTGCTAGAGAACAAAGTTTTGGAGAGCAGTTCTTC.

This clonotype was seen only a few times. The chain links TRBV30 to TRBJ2-2, with D unclear. V was shortened by 0 bases and J by 4 bases, with 6 bases between the two germline ends. Looked up from germline, CDR1 is GTSNPN and CDR2 is SVGIG (reference sequence). CDR3 length: 13 residues. The CDR3 here is CAWSVRSTGELFF. CDR3 bases: TGTGCCTGGAGTGTACGCAGCACCGGGGAGCTGTTTTTT.

This clonotype has more than one count but fewer than ten. CDR3 protein: CASSPLDGGYEQFF. DNA of the CDR3: TGTGCCAGCAGCCCGCTGGACGGAGGCTATGAGCAGTTCTTC. The chain carries TRBV7-9 and TRBJ2-1, with D perhaps matching TRBD2 (5 bases). The CDR3 consists of 14 residues. Trimming stripped 5 bases from V and 8 bases from J, with 16 bases between. CDR1 and CDR2 from the germline V gene are SEHNR and FQNEAQ (reference sequence).

The V and J genes are TRBV27 and TRBJ2-7, with 12 nucleotides matching TRBD2. The CDR3 length is 17 residues. V shed 10 bases and J 1 base; nucleotides not matched to a gene: 14. CDR1 is MNHEY, CDR2 SMNVEV, per germline (reference sequence). CDR3 residues: CATHGASGRAKSYEQYF. DNA for the CDR3: TGTGCCACTCACGGGGCTAGCGGGAGGGCCAAGTCCTACGAGCAGTACTTC.

This clonotype has only a few counts. J is TRBJ2-2 and V is TRBV3-1; 7 nucleotides agree with TRBD1. Per the germline V gene, CDR1 is LGHDT and CDR2 is YNNKEL (reference sequence). The CDR3 sequence is 15 residues long. Trimming cost V 3 bases and J 4 bases; bases outside gene matches: 5. CDR3 protein: CASSQDPGGTGELFF. The CDR3 DNA reads as TGTGCCAGCAGCCAGGACCCAGGGGGCACCGGGGAGCTGTTTTTT.

The chain links TRBV7-8 to TRBJ1-1; no reliable D call. The CDR3 has 11 residues. Germline V lookup: CDR1 SGHVS, CDR2 FQNEAQ. V shed 4 bases and J shed 11 bases, with 11 bases lying between them. The CDR3 loop reads CASSSAIMAFF. Here the CDR3 DNA reads TGTGCCAGCAGCTCCGCTATTATGGCTTTCTTT.

The genes are TRBV9 and TRBJ2-1; 7 nucleotides match TRBD2. V lost 7 bases and J lost 3; bases outside the gene matches: 4. Germline-derived CDR1 and CDR2 are SGDLS and YYNGEE. CDR3 length: 13 residues. The CDR3: CASQKRDYNEQFF. The CDR3 DNA is TGTGCCAGCCAGAAGCGGGACTACAATGAGCAGTTCTTC.

This rearrangement joins TRBV4-1 to TRBJ2-7; D is ambiguous. The CDR3 runs 12 residues. Germline-derived CDR1 and CDR2 are MGHRA and YSYEKL. V lost 1 base and J 5 bases, leaving 6 bases between the germline ends. The CDR3 coding sequence is TGCGCCAGCAGCCAAGTTTTCGACGAGCAGTACTTC. Amino acid sequence: CASSQVFDEQYF.

This clonotype was recorded at least ten times. The V gene is TRBV25-1, the J gene TRBJ2-1; perhaps TRBD1 as D (6 bases). V lost 2 bases and J 14 bases, leaving 16 bases between the germline ends. Looked up from germline, CDR1 is MGHDK and CDR2 is SYGVNS. The CDR3 covers 13 residues. CDR3 sequence reads: CASSEPHGTPKFF. In nucleotides, the CDR3 is TGTGCCAGCAGTGAACCACATGGGACACCTAAGTTCTTC.

The chain carries TRBV29-1 and TRBJ2-7, with a possible D match to TRBD1 (6 bases). Per the germline V gene, CDR1 is SQVTM and CDR2 is ANQGSEA. This CDR3 is 11 amino acids long. V gave up 5 bases and J gave up 2 bases, with 7 bases separating them. The CDR3 here is CSVRQAYEQYF. CDR3 nucleotide sequence: TGCAGCGTTAGACAGGCCTACGAGCAGTACTTC.

This clonotype was seen more than once but under ten times. The chain uses TRBV4-3 and TRBJ1-2; TRBD1 matches 11 bases. Germline V gene lookup returns CDR1 LGHNA and CDR2 YSLEER. CDR3 length: 15 amino acids. V was clipped by 1 base and J by 2 bases; unmatched bases: 0. CDR3 coding DNA: TGCGCCAGCAGCCAAGGGACAGGGGGCAACTATGGCTACACCTTC. This translates into CASSQGTGGNYGYTF.

J is TRBJ2-6 and V is TRBV4-3; D remains ambiguous. The ends were cut back, 0 bases at V and 0 bases at J, with 6 bases in the middle. The CDR3 has 16 amino acids. CDR1 is LGHNA and CDR2 is YSLEER in the germline V gene. The DNA for the CDR3 is TGCGCCAGCAGCCAAGATCGTAGCTCTGGGGCCAACGTCCTGACTTTC. Translating gives CASSQDRSSGANVLTF.

J is TRBJ2-2 and V is TRBV10-3; 13 bases are shared with TRBD2. V was pared by 7 bases and J by 5 bases, with 4 bases of the junction left unmatched. This CDR3 comprises 15 residues. Looked up from germline, CDR1 is ENHRY and CDR2 is SYGVKD. The CDR3 DNA reads as TGTGCCATCACCCCGGGACTAGCGGGGACCGGGGAGCTGTTTTTT. Translating gives CAITPGLAGTGELFF.

The chain has TRBV2 and TRBJ2-2; TRBD2 agrees at 10 bases. Germline lookup yields CDR1 SNHLY and CDR2 FYNNEI. The trim removed 6 bases at V and 0 bases at J, leaving 1 base unmatched. The CDR3 has 15 residues. The CDR3 DNA is TGTGCCAGCAGAACTAGCGGGGCGAACACCGGGGAGCTGTTTTTT. This gives the protein CASRTSGANTGELFF.

In its sample, this clonotype was seen a few times. This rearrangement joins TRBV10-3 to TRBJ2-5; a possible D gene is TRBD1 (5 bases). Deletions cut 6 bases from V and 5 bases from J, with 13 bases between. Germline loops: CDR1 ENHRY, CDR2 SYGVKD. The CDR3 runs to 13 residues. The CDR3 coding sequence is TGTGCCATCAGAGGACCAAAGGGGGAGACCCAGTACTTC. Protein: CAIRGPKGETQYF.

In its sample, this clonotype was seen many times. The chain carries TRBV7-3 and TRBJ2-3; no firm D call. The CDR3 is made up of 13 amino acids. Germline CDR1 reads SGHTA; CDR2 reads FQGTGA. The V gene lost 2 bases and the J gene lost 2 bases, with 5 bases spanning the gap. As DNA, the CDR3 is TGTGCCAGCAGCTTAGGCTACACAGATACGCAGTATTTT. Amino acid sequence: CASSLGYTDTQYF.

The rearrangement uses TRBV20-1 and TRBJ2-7, with 12 bases identical to TRBD1. The trim removed 3 bases at V and 4 bases at J, leaving 4 bases unmatched. From germline, CDR1 is DFQATT and CDR2 SNEGSKA (reference sequence). The CDR3 has 14 residues. Written as DNA, the CDR3 is TGCAGTGCTAGGCGGGGACAGGGGGCATACGAGCAGTACTTC. Amino acid sequence: CSARRGQGAYEQYF.

V gene TRBV6-6 combines with J gene TRBJ1-6; D is unclear. The CDR3 extends over 13 amino acids. Germline V gene data show CDR1 as MNHNY and CDR2 as SVGAGI (reference sequence). Trimming cost V 7 bases and J 7 bases, with 11 bases left between them. As DNA, the CDR3 is TGTGCCAGCAATCCTGAGGGAAATTCACCCCTCCACTTT. Encoded protein: CASNPEGNSPLHF.

A few counts support this clonotype. The chain employs TRBV15 and TRBJ2-1; D is unclear. CDR3 length: 12 amino acids. The V gene lost 2 bases and the J gene lost 7 bases, with 6 bases spanning the gap. Germline assignment: CDR1 LNHNV and CDR2 YYDKDF (reference sequence). The CDR3 here is CATSRSENEQFF. The CDR3 region has the DNA TGTGCCACCAGCAGATCGGAGAATGAGCAGTTCTTC.

The chain links TRBV25-1 to TRBJ1-1; 7 positions agree with TRBD1. CDR1 and CDR2 from the germline V gene are MGHDK and SYGVNS. Trimming took 1 base from V and 4 from J; bases not matched to a gene: 3. This CDR3 spans 14 amino acids. The CDR3 spells CASSESYRGTEAFF. In DNA form, the CDR3 reads TGTGCCAGCAGTGAATCCTACAGGGGCACTGAAGCTTTCTTT.

This clonotype came up a few times. This chain links TRBV4-2 with TRBJ2-2, with unresolved D. The CDR3 has 14 amino acids. V lost 0 bases to trimming and J lost 6 bases, with 8 bases between them. Germline V CDR1 and CDR2: LGHNA, YNFKEQ. The CDR3 protein is CASSQDQRAGELFF. The CDR3 DNA follows: TGTGCCAGCAGCCAAGATCAAAGGGCCGGGGAGCTGTTTTTT.

The V call is TRBV7-8, the J call TRBJ2-3, with TRBD2 matching over 10 bases. J was trimmed by 2 bases and V by 5 bases; bases with no gene match: 7. This CDR3 is built from 16 residues. The germline gives CDR1 SGHVS, CDR2 FQNEAQ. The CDR3 is CASSTIAGGFTDTQYF. The CDR3 region has the DNA TGTGCCAGCAGCACTATAGCGGGGGGCTTCACAGATACGCAGTATTTT.

In its sample, this clonotype was seen a few times. V is TRBV24-1 and J is TRBJ1-5; D gene ambiguous. Germline-derived CDR1 and CDR2 are KGHDR and SFDVKD. This CDR3 has 14 residues. The V end was cut by 1 base, the J end by 1 base, with 4 bases between. CDR3 sequence: CATSDFRSNQPQHF. Here the CDR3 DNA reads TGTGCCACCAGTGATTTTAGAAGCAATCAGCCCCAGCATTTT.

The chain has TRBV6-1 and TRBJ1-2, with D perhaps TRBD1 (6 bases). Germline V gene lookup returns CDR1 MNHNS and CDR2 SASEGT. V was pared by 4 bases and J by 6 bases, with 15 bases between. The CDR3 is made up of 14 amino acids. DNA of the CDR3: TGTGCCAGCAGTGTTCAGGGGAGTTTTAATGGCTACACCTTC. Amino acid sequence: CASSVQGSFNGYTF.

The J gene is TRBJ2-1, the V gene TRBV7-9; D might be TRBD1 or TRBD2, each matching 6 bases. Per the germline V gene, CDR1 is SEHNR and CDR2 is FQNEAQ (reference sequence). Trimming removed 4 bases from V and 7 bases from J, with 11 bases in between. The CDR3 has 13 residues. The CDR3 protein is CASSSWGANEQFF. Written as DNA, the CDR3 is TGTGCCAGCAGCTCCTGGGGGGCAAATGAGCAGTTCTTC.

J is TRBJ2-5 and V is TRBV5-5, with 8 nucleotides matching TRBD2. Trimming at V came to 4 bases and at J to 5 bases, leaving 10 bases not matched to a gene. The V gene's germline CDR1 is SGHKS and CDR2 YYEKEE (reference sequence). The CDR3 has 15 amino acids. As DNA, the CDR3 is TGTGCCAGCAGCACTAGCGGCAACAGAGGGGAGACCCAGTACTTC. The encoded protein is CASSTSGNRGETQYF.